These T cell receptor beta chains were read from a single sample in a study of shared clonotypes between healthy human individuals. Only in-frame clones appear in the TCRdb table, and some are missing; sequencing was by immunoSEQ multiplex PCR. Altogether roughly 600,000 clones are present, roughly 98% being singletons, with the ten largest covering 0.3%. The specimen was naive CD8+ T cells sorted from blood. All receptors come from a man aged 25 to 45 in good health. Each CDR3 is given with its conserved first and last residue. Each record gives: D gene, V gene, J gene, CDR3 DNA, CDR3 protein. The D gene is left open where the match is weak.

TRBD2	TRBV27	TRBJ2-7	TGTGCCAGCAGTTGGGCTACCGGGGGGGAGCAGTACTTC	CASSWATGGEQYF
TRBD2	TRBV10-3	TRBJ2-7	TGTGCCATCAGTGAGTGGGCGGGAGCAGGCTACGAGCAGTACTTC	CAISEWAGAGYEQYF
.	TRBV4-1	TRBJ2-1	TGCGCCAGCAGCCAAGAGGTAGTTGATGAGCAGTTCTTC	CASSQEVVDEQFF
.	TRBV27	TRBJ2-7	TGTGCCAGCAGTTTAGGGGCGTACTACGAGCAGTACTTC	CASSLGAYYEQYF
TRBD2	TRBV14	TRBJ2-3	TGTGCCAGCAGCGTCGCTGGACTAGCGGGAGATACGCAGTATTTT	CASSVAGLAGDTQYF
.	TRBV29-1	TRBJ2-1	TGCAGCGTTGAACAGGCTACCTACAATGAGCAGTTCTTC	CSVEQATYNEQFF
TRBD2	TRBV27	TRBJ2-7	TGTGCCAGCAGCGCTGCTAGCGGGACTTACGAGCAGTACTTC	CASSAASGTYEQYF
.	TRBV5-4	TRBJ1-1	TGTGCCAGCAGCTTGGGCGAGGGGGGCGGCACTGAAGCTTTCTTT	CASSLGEGGGTEAFF
.	TRBV7-9	TRBJ1-1	TGTGCCAGCAGCCCCGAGGTATCGGGGACTGAAGCTTTCTTT	CASSPEVSGTEAFF
.	TRBV2	TRBJ2-6	TGTGCCAGCAGCCGGGCTGGGGCCAACGTCCTGACTTTC	CASSRAGANVLTF
TRBD1	TRBV7-9	TRBJ2-7	TGTGCCAGCAGGACAGGGGTGGGGTACGAGCAGTACTTC	CASRTGVGYEQYF
.	TRBV7-9	TRBJ2-3	TGTGCCAGCAGCCCACCGGGAGATACGGCGAACACAGATACGCAGTATTTT	CASSPPGDTANTDTQYF
.	TRBV10-3	TRBJ2-2	TGTGCCATCAGTGAAACGCAGGGAGGCGACACCGGGGAGCTGTTTTTT	CAISETQGGDTGELFF
TRBD1	TRBV5-6	TRBJ1-4	TGTGCCAGCAGCTTGGAGGTGACAGGGTCTAATGAAAAACTGTTTTTT	CASSLEVTGSNEKLFF